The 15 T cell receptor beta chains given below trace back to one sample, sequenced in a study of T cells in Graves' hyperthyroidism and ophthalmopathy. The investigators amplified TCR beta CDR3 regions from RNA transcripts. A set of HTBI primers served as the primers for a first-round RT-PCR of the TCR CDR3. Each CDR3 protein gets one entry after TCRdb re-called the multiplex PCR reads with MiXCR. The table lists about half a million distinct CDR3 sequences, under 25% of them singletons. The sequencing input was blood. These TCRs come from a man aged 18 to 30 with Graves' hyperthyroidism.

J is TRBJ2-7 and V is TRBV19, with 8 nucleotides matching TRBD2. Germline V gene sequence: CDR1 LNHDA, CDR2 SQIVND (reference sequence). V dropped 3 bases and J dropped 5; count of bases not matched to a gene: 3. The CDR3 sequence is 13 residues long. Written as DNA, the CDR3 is TGTGCCAGTAGTATCGGACTAGCCGACGAGCAGTACTTC. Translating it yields CASSIGLADEQYF. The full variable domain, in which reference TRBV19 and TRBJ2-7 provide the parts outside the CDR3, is DGGITQSPKYLFRKEGQNVTLSCEQNLNHDAMYWYRQDPGQGLRLIYYSQIVNDFQKGDIAEGYSVSREKKESFPLTVTSAQKNPTAFYLCASSIGLADEQYFGPGTRLTVT.

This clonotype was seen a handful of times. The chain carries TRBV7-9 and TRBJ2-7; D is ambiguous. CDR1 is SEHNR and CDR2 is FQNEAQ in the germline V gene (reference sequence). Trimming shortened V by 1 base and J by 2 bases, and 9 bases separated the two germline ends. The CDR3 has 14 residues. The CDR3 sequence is CASSLVAQPYEQYF. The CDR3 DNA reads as TGTGCCAGCAGCTTAGTAGCACAGCCCTACGAGCAGTACTTC.

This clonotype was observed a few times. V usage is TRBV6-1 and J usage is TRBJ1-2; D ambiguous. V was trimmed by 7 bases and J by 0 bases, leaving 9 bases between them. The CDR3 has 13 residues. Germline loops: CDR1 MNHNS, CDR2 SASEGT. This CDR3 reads CASTPGSNYGYTF. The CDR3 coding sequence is TGTGCCAGCACTCCCGGGTCTAACTATGGCTACACCTTC.

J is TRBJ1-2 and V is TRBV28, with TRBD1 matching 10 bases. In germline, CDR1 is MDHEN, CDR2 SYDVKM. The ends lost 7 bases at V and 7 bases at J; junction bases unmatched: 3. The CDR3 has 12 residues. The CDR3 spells CASKTGGPGYTF. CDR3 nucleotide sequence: TGTGCCAGCAAGACAGGGGGCCCTGGCTACACCTTC.

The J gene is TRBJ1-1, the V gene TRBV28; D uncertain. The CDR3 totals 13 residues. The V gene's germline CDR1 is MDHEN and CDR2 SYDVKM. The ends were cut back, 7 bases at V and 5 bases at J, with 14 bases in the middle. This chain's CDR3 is CASNLEGRTEAFF. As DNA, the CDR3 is TGTGCCAGCAACCTGGAAGGTCGTACTGAAGCTTTCTTT.

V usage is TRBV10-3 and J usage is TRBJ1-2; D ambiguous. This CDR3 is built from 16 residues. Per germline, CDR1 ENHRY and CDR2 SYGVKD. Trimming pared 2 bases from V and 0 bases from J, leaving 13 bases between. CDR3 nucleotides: TGTGCCATCAGTGAGGGGCAGGTTGGAGCTAACTATGGCTACACCTTC. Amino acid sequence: CAISEGQVGANYGYTF.

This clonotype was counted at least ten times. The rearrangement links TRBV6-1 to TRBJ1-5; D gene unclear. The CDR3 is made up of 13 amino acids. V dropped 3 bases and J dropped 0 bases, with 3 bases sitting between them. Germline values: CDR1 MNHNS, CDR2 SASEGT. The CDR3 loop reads CASSEYSNQPQHF. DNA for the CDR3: TGTGCCAGCAGTGAGTATAGCAATCAGCCCCAGCATTTT.

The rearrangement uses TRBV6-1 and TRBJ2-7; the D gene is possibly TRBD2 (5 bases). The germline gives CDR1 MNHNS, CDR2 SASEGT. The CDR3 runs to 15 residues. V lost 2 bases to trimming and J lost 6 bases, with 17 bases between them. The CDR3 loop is CASSESLAWGPEQYF. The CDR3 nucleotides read TGTGCCAGCAGTGAATCGTTAGCGTGGGGTCCCGAGCAGTACTTC.

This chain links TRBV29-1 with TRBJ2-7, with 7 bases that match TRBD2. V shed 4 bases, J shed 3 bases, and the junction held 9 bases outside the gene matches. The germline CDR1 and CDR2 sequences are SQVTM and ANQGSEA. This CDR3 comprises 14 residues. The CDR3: CSVGGGAHLYEQYF. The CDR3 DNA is TGCAGCGTTGGGGGAGGGGCCCATCTCTACGAGCAGTACTTC.

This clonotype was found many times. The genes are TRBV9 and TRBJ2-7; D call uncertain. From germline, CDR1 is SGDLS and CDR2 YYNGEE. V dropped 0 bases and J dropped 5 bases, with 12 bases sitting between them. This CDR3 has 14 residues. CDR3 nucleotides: TGTGCCAGCAGCGTAGGCGCTGGTGAACACGAGCAGTACTTC. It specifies CASSVGAGEHEQYF.

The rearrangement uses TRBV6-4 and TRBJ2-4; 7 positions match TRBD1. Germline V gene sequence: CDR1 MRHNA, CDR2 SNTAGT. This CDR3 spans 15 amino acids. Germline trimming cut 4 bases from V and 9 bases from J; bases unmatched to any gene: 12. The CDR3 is CASSVDRAGGSIQYF. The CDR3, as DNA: TGTGCCAGCAGTGTTGACAGGGCCGGTGGAAGCATTCAGTACTTC.

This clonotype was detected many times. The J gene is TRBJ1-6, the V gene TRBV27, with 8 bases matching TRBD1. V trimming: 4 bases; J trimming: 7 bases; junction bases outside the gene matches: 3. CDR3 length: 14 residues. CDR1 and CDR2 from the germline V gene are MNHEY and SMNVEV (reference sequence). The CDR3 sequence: CASSYQGANSPLHF. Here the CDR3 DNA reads TGTGCCAGCAGTTACCAGGGGGCAAATTCACCCCTCCACTTT.

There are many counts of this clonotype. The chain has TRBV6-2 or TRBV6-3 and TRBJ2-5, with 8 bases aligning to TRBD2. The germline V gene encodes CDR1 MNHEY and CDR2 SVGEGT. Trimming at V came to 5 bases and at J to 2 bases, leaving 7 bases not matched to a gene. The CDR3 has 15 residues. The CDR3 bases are TGTGCCAGCAGTCGAAAAAGCGGGGGTCAAGAGACCCAGTACTTC. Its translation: CASSRKSGGQETQYF.

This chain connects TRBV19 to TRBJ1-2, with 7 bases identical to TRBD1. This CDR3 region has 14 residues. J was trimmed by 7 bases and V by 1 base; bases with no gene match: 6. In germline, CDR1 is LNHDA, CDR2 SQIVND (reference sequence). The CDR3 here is CASSIGQGLGGYTF. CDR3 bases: TGTGCCAGTAGTATAGGACAGGGACTCGGTGGCTACACCTTC.

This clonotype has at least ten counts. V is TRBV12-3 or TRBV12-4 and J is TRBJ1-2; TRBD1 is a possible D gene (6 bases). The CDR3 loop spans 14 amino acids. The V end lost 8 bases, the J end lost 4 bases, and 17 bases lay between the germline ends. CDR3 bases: TGTGCCAGCTCGCCCCCCCAGGGGATCTATGGCTACACCTTC. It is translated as CASSPPQGIYGYTF.